Listed below are T cell receptor beta chains from one sample, sequenced in a study of shared clonotypes between healthy human individuals. Data came from immunoSEQ multiplex PCR; TCRdb stores just in-frame clones and leaves some out. This sample carries roughly 2 million clones, approximately 95% of them seen once, and the ten largest clones take approximately 0.13%. Sequencing was performed on naive CD4+ T cells sorted from blood. The receptors here all came from a man aged 18 to 30 in good health. CDR3s include the opening cysteine and the closing phenylalanine or tryptophan.

TRBJ2-7 | 15 | TRBV6-5 | CASSYSAGQGEEQYF
TRBJ2-4 | 15 | TRBV4-1 | CASSHPTSAKNIQYF
TRBJ1-6 | 13 | TRBV7-2 | CASSLSGNSPLHF
TRBJ2-7 | 14 | TRBV5-3 | CARSTRPRWIEQYF
TRBJ2-7 | 17 | TRBV7-2 | CASSSAIGTSGAYEQYF
TRBJ1-5 | 18 | TRBV19 | CASSMSSRDRGQGQPQHF
TRBJ2-5 | 14 | TRBV6-1 | CASSERLAGYNQYF
TRBJ2-7 | 14 | TRBV19 | CATSTRRGPYEQYF
TRBJ2-3 | 17 | TRBV30 | CAWKHQGTRRYTDTQYF
TRBJ1-2 | 13 | TRBV6-1 | CASRGQGGGGYTF
TRBJ1-6 | 15 | TRBV30 | CAWSVGRTYNSPLHF
TRBJ2-3 | 17 | TRBV4-3 | CASSQEWDRRGTDTQYF
TRBJ2-2 | 16 | TRBV5-1 | CASSLGTSGTFGELFF
TRBJ2-2 | 15 | TRBV6-6 | CASSYAGQGAGELFF
TRBJ2-7 | 16 | TRBV7-9 | CASSHFMTTGGYEQYF
TRBJ2-7 | 14 | TRBV5-6 | CASSLAGPLDEQYF
TRBJ2-3 | 18 | TRBV11-3 | CASSLVAEIPLGTDTQYF
TRBJ2-2 | 15 | TRBV28 | CAIRGGSANTGELFF
TRBJ2-6 | 17 | TRBV5-1 | CASSLGQGTAGANVLTF
TRBJ1-4 | 16 | TRBV6-5 | CASSYTPGGTNEKLFF
TRBJ1-2 | 14 | TRBV7-9 | CASSLVNGNYGYTF
TRBJ1-4 | 15 | TRBV4-1 | CASSPQGLTNEKLFF
TRBJ2-1 | 13 | TRBV19 | CASSIRRGNEQFF
TRBJ2-5 | 13 | TRBV28 | CASSSRGQETQYF
TRBJ1-5 | 14 | TRBV2 | CASSDRQVNQPQHF
TRBJ1-2 | 16 | TRBV18 | CASSPGMGQVGYGYTF
TRBJ1-5 | 13 | TRBV28 | CASTQRDSQPQHF
TRBJ2-7 | 16 | TRBV5-1 | CASSLVGSLLSYEQYF